This is a list of T cell receptor beta chains from one sample in a study of blood T cell repertoires in COVID-19. The repertoire was sequenced with immunoSEQ multiplex PCR; TCRdb's copy has only in-frame clones and lacks some. The table records over 80,000 clones, approximately 87% of them present only once. The sample consisted of peripheral blood. These receptors all stem from a human donor in a cohort sampled during active COVID-19. Both conserved end residues are part of each CDR3. The D gene is left open where the match is weak. Clone size is shown for a subset of rows, as once, few, many or a class of expanded clone.

CDR3 length: 15
J gene: TRBJ1-6
V gene: TRBV6-5
clone size: NA
D gene: NA
CDR3 DNA: TGTGCCAGCAGCCCGCCGGGTGGTTATAATTCACCCCTCCACTTT
CDR3 protein: CASSPPGGYNSPLHF

CDR3 length: 14
J gene: TRBJ1-5
V gene: TRBV4-3
clone size: NA
D gene: NA
CDR3 DNA: TGCGCCAGCAGCCAGGTCAGGGTTGGCCAGCCCCAGCATTTT
CDR3 protein: CASSQVRVGQPQHF

CDR3 length: 14
J gene: TRBJ2-1
V gene: TRBV28
clone size: NA
D gene: TRBD2
CDR3 DNA: TGTGCCAGCGAGATAGCGGGAAGGTACAATGAGCAGTTCTTC
CDR3 protein: CASEIAGRYNEQFF

CDR3 length: 15
J gene: TRBJ2-3
V gene: TRBV19
clone size: NA
D gene: TRBD2
CDR3 DNA: TGTGCCAGTAGTATCTTAGCGGGGGGCACAGATACGCAGTATTTT
CDR3 protein: CASSILAGGTDTQYF

CDR3 length: 14
J gene: TRBJ2-2
V gene: TRBV7-9
clone size: few
D gene: NA
CDR3 DNA: TGTGCCAGAGACGGGAATCGGGGGACCGGGGAGCTGTTTTTT
CDR3 protein: CARDGNRGTGELFF

CDR3 length: 15
J gene: TRBJ2-7
V gene: TRBV27
clone size: NA
D gene: TRBD2
CDR3 DNA: TGTGCCAGCAGCCCCGGGACTAGCGGGAGAGGGGGGCAGTACTTC
CDR3 protein: CASSPGTSGRGGQYF

CDR3 length: 14
J gene: TRBJ1-2
V gene: TRBV6-2/TRBV6-3
clone size: NA
D gene: NA
CDR3 DNA: TGTGCCAGCAGTAGCGTAGGAGCACTCTATGGCTACACCTTC
CDR3 protein: CASSSVGALYGYTF

CDR3 length: 17
J gene: TRBJ2-4
V gene: TRBV2
clone size: NA
D gene: TRBD2
CDR3 DNA: TGTGCCAGCAGTGAACTAGCGGGAGGTGTTGCCAAAAACATTCAGTACTTC
CDR3 protein: CASSELAGGVAKNIQYF

CDR3 length: 14
J gene: TRBJ2-7
V gene: TRBV4-1
clone size: NA
D gene: NA
CDR3 DNA: TGCGCCAGCAGCCAAGGACTATTCTCCTACGAGCAGTACTTC
CDR3 protein: CASSQGLFSYEQYF

CDR3 length: 16
J gene: TRBJ1-5
V gene: TRBV7-9
clone size: NA
D gene: NA
CDR3 DNA: TGTGCCAGCAGCCCCTCGGGCGGGGGCTGGAATCAGCCCCAGCATTTT
CDR3 protein: CASSPSGGGWNQPQHF